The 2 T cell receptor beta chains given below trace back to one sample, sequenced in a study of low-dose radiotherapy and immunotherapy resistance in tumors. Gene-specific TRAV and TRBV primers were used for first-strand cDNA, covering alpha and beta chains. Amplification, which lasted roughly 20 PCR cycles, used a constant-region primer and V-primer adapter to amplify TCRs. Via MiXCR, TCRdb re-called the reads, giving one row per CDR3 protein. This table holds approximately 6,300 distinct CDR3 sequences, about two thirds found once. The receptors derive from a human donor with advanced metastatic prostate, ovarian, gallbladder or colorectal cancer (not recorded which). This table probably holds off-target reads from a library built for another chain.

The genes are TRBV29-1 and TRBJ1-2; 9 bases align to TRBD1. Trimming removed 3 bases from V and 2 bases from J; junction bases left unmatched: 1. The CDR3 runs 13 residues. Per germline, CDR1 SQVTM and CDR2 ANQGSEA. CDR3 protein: CSVDDRGNYGYTF. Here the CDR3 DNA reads TGCAGCGTTGACGACAGGGGGAACTATGGCTACACCTTC.

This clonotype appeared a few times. CDR3 sequence: CASAPGAMNTEAFF. The CDR3 DNA reads as TGTGCCAGCGCACCGGGGGCTATGAACACTGAAGCTTTCTTT. The chain carries TRBV28 and TRBJ1-1; possibly TRBD1 for D (6 bases). The V and J ends lost 8 bases and 0 bases respectively, with 13 bases between them. This CDR3 has 14 amino acids. Germline V gene data show CDR1 as MDHEN and CDR2 as SYDVKM.